The 22 T cell receptor delta chains below were found in one sample sequenced in a study of gamma-delta chains in newborns, infants, children. TCRdb re-identified clones in the reads via CATT. The sample holds under 2,000 delta-chain clones, 7% to 9.5% seen once. Material: blood. These TCRs come from a child who was a newborn, infant or young child, either healthy, febrile or measles-vaccinated (not recorded which).

By frequency in the sample, this clone is large. This sample includes further DNA sequences coding for the same CDR3. The V call is TRDV1, the J call TRDJ1, with TRDD2 as a possible D gene (5 bases). The CDR3 is made up of 20 amino acids. Germline lookup yields CDR1 TSWWSYY and CDR2 QGS. V lost 3 bases, J lost 2 bases, and 28 bases lay in between. The CDR3 nucleotides are TGTGCTCTTGGGGAGTTGACCACTTCCGAGTTATCCCGCAGGACCGATAAACTCATCTTT. Translated, it gives CALGELTTSELSRRTDKLIF.

In this sample, this clone turned up a few times. A far bigger clonotype differs at one base, so this is likely a read error. V gene TRDV1 combines with J gene TRDJ1; 12 positions match TRDD3. This CDR3 spans 24 amino acids. With V trimmed by 0 bases and J by 0 bases, 23 bases remained unmatched. Per germline, CDR1 TSWWSYY and CDR2 QGS. CDR3 DNA: TGTGCTCTTGGGGAACTTCGCCGGCATCCTCCCCGTGCTGGGGGATACGCGGACACCGATAAACTCATCTTT. The encoded protein is CALGELRRHPPRAGGYADTDKLIF.

This clone was detected a few times. TCRdb's protein for this DNA is that of a much larger clone and differs from the translation at residue 9, likely a read error; the protein shown is the DNA translation. This rearrangement joins TRDV2 to TRDJ3, with TRDD3 identical over 9 bases. Germline V gives CDR1 GEAIGNYY, CDR2 EKD. The CDR3 contains 17 residues. The trim removed 0 bases at V and 2 bases at J, leaving 1 base unmatched. The DNA for the CDR3 is TGTGCCTGTGACACCGGGGGATACCCCTGGGACACCCGACAGATGTTTTTC. Translation: CACDTGGYPWDTRQMFF.

For this clone: One base separates it from a far larger clone, so it is likely a read error. Other DNA sequences from this sample encode an identical CDR3 as well. CDR3 nucleotides: TGTGCTCTTGGGGATCCACTGGGGGACACGCGATACACCGATAAACTCATCTTT. Protein product: CALGDPLGDTRYTDKLIF. The rearrangement links TRDV1 to TRDJ1; TRDD3 matches at 9 bases. CDR3 length equals 18 residues. V dropped 3 bases and J dropped 0; count of bases not matched to a gene: 11. Germline values: CDR1 TSWWSYY, CDR2 QGS.

This clone is large within its sample. The J gene is TRDJ1, the V gene TRDV1; TRDD3 agrees at 13 bases. The V and J ends lost 4 bases and 5 bases, in that order; junction bases with no gene match: 16. CDR3 length: 19 residues. CDR1 is TSWWSYY, CDR2 QGS, per germline. The CDR3 region has the DNA TGTGCTCTTGGGGCTCCAAGGCGTACTGGGGGATACGCGTGTGATAAACTCATCTTT. As protein: CALGAPRRTGGYACDKLIF.

Only a few counts were recorded for this clone. The TCRdb protein comes from a much larger clone and disagrees with this DNA's translation at residue 13, likely due to a read error; the protein given here is derived from the DNA. V and J are TRAV29/DV5 and TRDJ3; 10 nucleotides agree with TRDD3. The CDR3 contains 16 residues. Germline CDR1 reads NSMFDY; CDR2 reads ISSIKDK. The CDR3 loop reads CAASVLGDWEHRRMFF. CDR3 DNA: TGTGCAGCAAGCGTACTGGGGGATTGGGAACACCGACGGATGTTTTTC. Using reference TRAV29/DV5 and TRDJ3 for the parts outside the CDR3, the full variable domain is DQQVKQNSPSLSVQEGRISILNCDYTNSMFDYFLWYKKYPAEGPTFLISISSIKDKNEDGRFTVFLNKSAKHLSLHIVPSQPGDSAVYFCAASVLGDWEHRRMFFGTGIKLFVEP.

Relative to its sample, this clone is medium-sized. V and J are TRDV1 and TRDJ1; 8 bases align to TRDD3. The germline V gene encodes CDR1 TSWWSYY and CDR2 QGS. The CDR3 spans 20 residues. The trim removed 0 bases at V and 0 bases at J, leaving 15 bases unmatched. Here the CDR3 reads CALGELSFRGDSTYTDKLIF. The DNA for the CDR3 is TGTGCTCTTGGGGAACTGTCATTCCGGGGGGATAGTACGTACACCGATAAACTCATCTTT.

To note about this clone: The protein in TCRdb stems from a much larger clone and differs at residue 4 from this DNA's translation, likely a read error; here the protein is translated from the DNA. This rearrangement joins TRAV29/DV5 to TRDJ3; TRDD3 matches at 10 bases. Germline V gene sequence: CDR1 NSMFDY, CDR2 ISSIKDK. Trimming removed 3 bases from V and 12 bases from J; junction bases left unmatched: 12. CDR3 length: 16 amino acids. The CDR3 here is CAANVLGDWEHRQMFF. The DNA for the CDR3 is TGTGCAGCAAACGTACTGGGGGATTGGGAACACCGACAGATGTTTTTC.

Points on this clone: A read error is the likely source, as a far larger clone sits one nucleotide away. The chain employs TRDV1 and TRDJ1; D might be TRDD3 (5 bases). With 0 bases removed from V and 0 bases from J, the gap between germline ends came to 41 bases. The CDR3 is made up of 26 amino acids. CDR1 and CDR2 (germline): TSWWSYY, QGS. CDR3 loop: CALGELFYRPFSGDHTPFSYTDKLIF. In nucleotides, the CDR3 is TGTGCTCTTGGGGAACTCTTCTACCGTCCTTTTAGTGGGGACCATACACCCTTTTCGTACACCGATAAACTCATCTTT.

This clone was observed a few times. A single base separates this from a much larger clone, so it may be a read error. The chain is built from TRDV1 and TRDJ4; tentative D call: TRDD3 (6 bases). Per germline, CDR1 TSWWSYY and CDR2 QGS. The CDR3 covers 15 residues. CDR3 loop: CARGEEGYSWARLIF. DNA for the CDR3: TGTGCTCGTGGGGAGGAAGGATACAGTTGGGCACGCCTGATCTTT.

This clone was seen only a few times. With a much larger clone just one base away, this may be a read error. At the DNA level, this CDR3 is encoded by other sequences in the same sample as well. The V call is TRDV1, the J call TRDJ2, with TRDD3 matching over 11 bases. V was clipped by 0 bases and J by 6 bases; unmatched bases: 24. The germline V gene has CDR1 TSWWSYY and CDR2 QGS. This CDR3 is 23 amino acids long. The CDR3 here is CALGELFLLKEGLGDTRAAQLFF. In DNA form, the CDR3 reads TGTGCTCTTGGGGAACTCTTCCTACTTAAGGAGGGGTTGGGGGATACGAGGGCAGCACAACTCTTCTTT.

In its sample, this clone ranks as medium-sized. A single base separates this from a much larger clone, so it may be a read error. The gene calls are TRDV2 and TRDJ2, with 8 bases aligning to TRDD3. The CDR3 runs 14 residues. Germline V CDR1 and CDR2: GEAIGNYY, EKD. CDR3 DNA sequence: TGTGCCGGTGACACCTGGGGGATGACAGCACAACTCTTCTTT. As protein: CAGDTWGMTAQLFF.

This clone was counted a few times. A clone one base away is much larger, so this may be a read error. V usage is TRDV2 and J usage is TRDJ1; TRDD3 is a possible D gene (6 bases). The CDR3 runs to 14 residues. Germline loops: CDR1 GEAIGNYY, CDR2 EKD. V gave up 0 bases and J gave up 1 base, with 8 bases separating them. DNA for the CDR3: TGTGCCTGTGACACCGTGGGGGGCACCGATAAACTCATCTTT. This gives the protein CACDTVGGTDKLIF.

This clone has just a few counts. TCRdb's entry gives the protein of a much larger clone, which mismatches this DNA's translation at residue 9, likely from a read error; the protein reported here is translated from the DNA. The gene calls are TRDV1 and TRDJ1; D assignment may be TRDD2 or TRDD3 (7 bases each). Germline V gene data show CDR1 as TSWWSYY and CDR2 as QGS. This CDR3 spans 20 amino acids. Trimming stripped 2 bases from V and 0 bases from J, with 25 bases between. The CDR3 coding sequence is TGTGCTCTTGGGGAAAACCTTCCTCGCCCCTGGGGGTCGTACACCGATAAACTCATCTTT. This encodes CALGENLPRPWGSYTDKLIF.

With respect to this clone: A far bigger clonotype differs at one base, so this is likely a read error. The chain links TRDV2 to TRDJ1; 13 bases fit TRDD3. The germline CDR1 and CDR2 sequences are GEAIGNYY and EKD. V dropped 1 base and J dropped 2; count of bases not matched to a gene: 27. This CDR3 has 24 amino acids. CDR3 nucleotide sequence: TGTGCCTGTGACACAAGATCTCCGACCCCATCTGATTACTGGGGGATACGAAGAACCGATAAACTCATCTTT. This codes for CACDTRSPTPSDYWGIRRTDKLIF.

This clone came up a few times. A much larger clonotype is one base distant, so this may be a read error. The genes are TRDV1 and TRDJ1; 7 positions match TRDD2. The CDR3 loop spans 24 amino acids. J lost 0 bases, V lost 6 bases, and 34 bases had no gene match. Germline CDR1 reads TSWWSYY; CDR2 reads QGS. The CDR3 bases are TGTGCTCTTGGCCCGATTCTTCCTATAGTCTTTCTGGCGGATAGGGGACCTTACACCGATAAACTCATCTTT. Translating it yields CALGPILPIVFLADRGPYTDKLIF.

With regard to this clone: A much larger clone is a single base away; this may be a read error. The identical CDR3 is also encoded by other nucleotide sequences in the sample. CDR3 amino acids: CALGEFRSGATAQLFF. The CDR3 DNA follows: TGTGCCCTTGGGGAATTCCGGTCTGGGGCTACAGCACAACTCTTCTTT. V usage is TRDV1 and J usage is TRDJ2; D might be TRDD3 (6 bases). CDR3 length equals 16 residues. Germline V CDR1 and CDR2: TSWWSYY, QGS.

This clone was seen a few times. A much larger clone sits a single nucleotide away, making a read error possible. This CDR3 is also generated by other DNA sequences in the sample. The chain employs TRDV1 and TRDJ1; D gene uncertain. The CDR3 spans 13 residues. Looked up from germline, CDR1 is TSWWSYY and CDR2 is QGS. The DNA for the CDR3 is TGCGCTCTTGGGTCGGACGAGTCCGATAAACTCATCTTT. Protein sequence: CALGSDESDKLIF.

This clone has only a few counts. It differs at one base from a far larger clone, so likely a read error. CDR3 loop: CAASVLGDREHRQMFF. The CDR3 bases are TGTGCAGCAAGCGTACTGGGGGATCGGGAACACCGACAGATGTTTTTC. This rearrangement joins TRAV29/DV5 to TRDJ3; 10 positions match TRDD3. Germline CDR1 is NSMFDY and CDR2 is ISSIKDK. The V segment lost 0 bases and the J segment 12 bases; nucleotides outside the gene matches: 9. The CDR3 extends over 16 amino acids.

Worth noting for this clone: TCRdb attributes to this sequence the protein of a much larger clone, which differs from the DNA translation at residue 8; a read error is likely, and the protein displayed is translated from the DNA. The chain joins TRDV2 to TRDJ1; tentatively, D is TRDD3 (5 bases). CDR1 GEAIGNYY and CDR2 EKD come from the germline V gene. Trimming stripped 0 bases from V and 3 bases from J, with 19 bases between. The CDR3 sequence is 17 residues long. The DNA of the CDR3 is TGTGCCTGTGACACCTTTTATCCGGGGACCACGGCCGATAAACTCATCTTT. It yields the protein CACDTFYPGTTADKLIF.

In its sample, this clone ranks as medium-sized. Other DNA sequences in the same sample also yield this CDR3. The chain has TRDV1 and TRDJ1; 9 nucleotides align to TRDD2. Germline CDR1 is TSWWSYY and CDR2 is QGS. The CDR3 contains 21 residues. With 2 bases clipped from V and 2 bases from J, the junction kept 21 bases outside the gene matches. CDR3 sequence: CALGEGAPFLRSYWGTDKLIF. The CDR3 DNA sequence: TGTGCTCTTGGGGAAGGGGCCCCCTTCCTACGATCTTACTGGGGTACCGATAAACTCATCTTT.

Only a few counts were recorded for this clone. TCRdb attributes to this sequence the protein of a much larger clone, which differs from the DNA translation at residue 6; a read error is likely, and the protein displayed is translated from the DNA. The rearrangement joins TRDV2 to TRDJ3; 9 bases map to TRDD3. The V gene's germline CDR1 is GEAIGNYY and CDR2 EKD. The ends lost 0 bases at V and 2 bases at J; junction bases unmatched: 4. The CDR3 spans 18 residues. CDR3: CACDTGLGDAWDTRQMFF. CDR3 nucleotide sequence: TGTGCCTGTGACACCGGACTGGGGGACGCCTGGGACACCCGACAGATGTTTTTC.